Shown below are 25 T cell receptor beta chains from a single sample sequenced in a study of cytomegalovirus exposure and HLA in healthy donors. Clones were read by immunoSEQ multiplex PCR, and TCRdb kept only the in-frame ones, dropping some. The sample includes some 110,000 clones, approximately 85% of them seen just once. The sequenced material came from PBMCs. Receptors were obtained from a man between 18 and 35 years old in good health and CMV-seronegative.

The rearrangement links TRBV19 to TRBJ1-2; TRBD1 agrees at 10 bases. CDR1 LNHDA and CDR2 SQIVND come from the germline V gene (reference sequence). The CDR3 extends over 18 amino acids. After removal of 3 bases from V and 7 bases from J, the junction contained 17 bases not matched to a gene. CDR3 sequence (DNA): TGTGCCAGTAGTATCCCCTCGAAGCAAAGGGACAGGGGCTCTGGCTACACCTTC. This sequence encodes CASSIPSKQRDRGSGYTF.

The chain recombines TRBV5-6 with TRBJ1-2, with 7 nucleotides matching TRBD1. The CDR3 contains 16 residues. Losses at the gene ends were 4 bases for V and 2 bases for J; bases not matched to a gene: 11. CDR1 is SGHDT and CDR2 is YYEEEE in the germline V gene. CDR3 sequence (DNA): TGTGCCAGCAGCCCGGGAGGGACAGTGGGAAACTATGGCTACACCTTC. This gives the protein CASSPGGTVGNYGYTF.

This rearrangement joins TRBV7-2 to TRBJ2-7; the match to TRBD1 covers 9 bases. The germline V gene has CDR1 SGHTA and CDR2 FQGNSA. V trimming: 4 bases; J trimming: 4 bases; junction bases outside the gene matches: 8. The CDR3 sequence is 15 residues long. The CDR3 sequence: CASSSNGTGFYEQYF. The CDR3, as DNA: TGTGCCAGCAGCTCAAACGGGACAGGGTTTTACGAGCAGTACTTC.

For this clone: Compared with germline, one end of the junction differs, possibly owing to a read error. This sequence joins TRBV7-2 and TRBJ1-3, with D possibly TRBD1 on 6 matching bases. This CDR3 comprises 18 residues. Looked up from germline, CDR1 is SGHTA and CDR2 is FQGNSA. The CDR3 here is CASSFTRTALSYGNSIYF. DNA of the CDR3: TGTGCCAGCAGCTTTACCCGGACAGCCTTAAGTTATGGAAACTCCATATATTTT.

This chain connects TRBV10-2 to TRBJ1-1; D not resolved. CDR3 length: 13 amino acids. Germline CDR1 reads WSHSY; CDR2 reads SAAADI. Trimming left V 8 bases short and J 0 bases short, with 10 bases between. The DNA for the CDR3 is TGCGCCAGCCGGGAGGACCTGAACACTGAAGCTTTCTTT. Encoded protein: CASREDLNTEAFF.

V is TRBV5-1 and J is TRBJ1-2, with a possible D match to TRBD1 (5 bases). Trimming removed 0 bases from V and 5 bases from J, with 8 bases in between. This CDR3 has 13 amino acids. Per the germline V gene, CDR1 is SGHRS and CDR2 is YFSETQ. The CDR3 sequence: CASSLGQIYGYTF. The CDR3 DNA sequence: TGCGCCAGCAGCTTGGGACAGATATATGGCTACACCTTC.

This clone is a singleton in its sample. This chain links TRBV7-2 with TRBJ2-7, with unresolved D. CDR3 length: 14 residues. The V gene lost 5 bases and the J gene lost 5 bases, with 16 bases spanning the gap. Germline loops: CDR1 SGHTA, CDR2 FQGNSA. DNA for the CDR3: TGTGCCAGCAGCCTGAGGAGCGCCCTCCACGAGCAGTACTTC. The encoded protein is CASSLRSALHEQYF.

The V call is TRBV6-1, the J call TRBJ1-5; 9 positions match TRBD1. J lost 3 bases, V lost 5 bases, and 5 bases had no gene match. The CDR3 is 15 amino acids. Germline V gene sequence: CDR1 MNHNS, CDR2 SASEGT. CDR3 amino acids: CASSWTGANNQPQHF. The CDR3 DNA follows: TGTGCCAGCAGTTGGACAGGGGCCAACAATCAGCCCCAGCATTTT.

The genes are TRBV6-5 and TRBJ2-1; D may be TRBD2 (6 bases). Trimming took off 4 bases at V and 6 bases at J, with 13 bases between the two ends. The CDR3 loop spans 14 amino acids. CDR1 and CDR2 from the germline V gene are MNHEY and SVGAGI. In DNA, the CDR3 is TGTGCCAGCAGTTCACCGGGACTGTCCAATGAGCAGTTCTTC. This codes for CASSSPGLSNEQFF.

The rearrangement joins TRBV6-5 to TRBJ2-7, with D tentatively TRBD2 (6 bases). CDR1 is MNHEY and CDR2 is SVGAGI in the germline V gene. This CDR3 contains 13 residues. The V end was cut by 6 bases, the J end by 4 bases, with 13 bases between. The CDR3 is CASSSPRGYEQYF. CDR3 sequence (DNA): TGTGCCAGCAGCTCCCCCCGGGGGTACGAGCAGTACTTC.

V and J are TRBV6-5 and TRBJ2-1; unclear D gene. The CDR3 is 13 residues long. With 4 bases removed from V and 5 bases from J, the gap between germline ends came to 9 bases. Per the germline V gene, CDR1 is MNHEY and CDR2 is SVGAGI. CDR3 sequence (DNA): TGTGCCAGCAGTTCGAGACTTGACAATGAGCAGTTCTTC. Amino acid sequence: CASSSRLDNEQFF.

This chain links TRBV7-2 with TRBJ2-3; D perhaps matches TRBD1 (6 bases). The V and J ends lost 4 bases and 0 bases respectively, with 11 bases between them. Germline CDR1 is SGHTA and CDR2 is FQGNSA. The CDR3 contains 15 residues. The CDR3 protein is CASSSRGTSTDTQYF. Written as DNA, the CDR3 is TGTGCCAGCAGCTCCAGGGGCACTAGCACAGATACGCAGTATTTT.

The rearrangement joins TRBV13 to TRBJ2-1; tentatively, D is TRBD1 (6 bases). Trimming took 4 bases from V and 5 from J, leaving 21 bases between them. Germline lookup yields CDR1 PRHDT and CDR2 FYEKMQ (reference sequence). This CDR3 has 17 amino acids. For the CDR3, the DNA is TGTGCCAGCAGCTCCCGGGCCACGGGACAACTCAACAATGAGCAGTTCTTC. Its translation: CASSSRATGQLNNEQFF. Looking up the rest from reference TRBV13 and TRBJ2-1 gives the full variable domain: AAGVIQSPRHLIKEKRETATLKCYPIPRHDTVYWYQQGPGQDPQFLISFYEKMQSDKGSIPDRFSAQQFSDYHSELNMSSLELGDSALYFCASSSRATGQLNNEQFFGPGTRLTVL.

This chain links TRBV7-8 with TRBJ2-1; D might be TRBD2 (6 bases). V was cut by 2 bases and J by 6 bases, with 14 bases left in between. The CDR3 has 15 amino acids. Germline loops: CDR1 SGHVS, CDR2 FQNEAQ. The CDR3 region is CASSLMSGRVNEQFF. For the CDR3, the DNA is TGTGCCAGCAGCTTAATGTCCGGGAGAGTCAATGAGCAGTTCTTC.

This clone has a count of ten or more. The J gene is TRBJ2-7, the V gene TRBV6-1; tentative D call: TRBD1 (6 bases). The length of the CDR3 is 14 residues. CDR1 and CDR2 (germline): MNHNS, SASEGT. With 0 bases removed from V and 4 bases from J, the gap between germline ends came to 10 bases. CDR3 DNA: TGTGCCAGCAGTGAAGCGGGGACAACATACGAGCAGTACTTC. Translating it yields CASSEAGTTYEQYF.

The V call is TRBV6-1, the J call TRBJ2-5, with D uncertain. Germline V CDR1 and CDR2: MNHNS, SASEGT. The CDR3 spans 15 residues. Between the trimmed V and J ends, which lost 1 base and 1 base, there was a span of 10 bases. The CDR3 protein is CASSEGPFRQETQYF. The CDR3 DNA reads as TGTGCCAGCAGTGAAGGGCCGTTCCGCCAAGAGACCCAGTACTTC.

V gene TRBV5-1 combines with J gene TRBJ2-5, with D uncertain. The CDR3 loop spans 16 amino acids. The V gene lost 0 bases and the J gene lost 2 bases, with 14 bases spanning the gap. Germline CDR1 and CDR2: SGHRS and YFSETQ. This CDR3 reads CASSLGDTPRQETQYF. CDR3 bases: TGCGCCAGCAGCTTGGGAGACACTCCTCGACAAGAGACCCAGTACTTC.

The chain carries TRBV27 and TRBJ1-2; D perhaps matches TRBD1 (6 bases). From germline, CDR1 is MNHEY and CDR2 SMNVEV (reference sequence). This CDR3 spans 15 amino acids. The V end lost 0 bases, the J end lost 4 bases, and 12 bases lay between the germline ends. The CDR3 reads CASSLSPGDLYGYTF. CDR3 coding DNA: TGTGCCAGCAGTTTATCTCCAGGGGATCTCTATGGCTACACCTTC.

The CDR3 loop is CASSPTSGQVYEQYF. The CDR3 DNA reads TGTGCCAGCAGCCCGACTAGCGGGCAAGTCTACGAGCAGTACTTC. This chain links TRBV5-6 with TRBJ2-7; 10 bases are shared with TRBD2. CDR1 SGHDT and CDR2 YYEEEE come from the germline V gene. The CDR3 runs to 15 residues. J was trimmed by 3 bases and V by 4 bases; bases with no gene match: 7.

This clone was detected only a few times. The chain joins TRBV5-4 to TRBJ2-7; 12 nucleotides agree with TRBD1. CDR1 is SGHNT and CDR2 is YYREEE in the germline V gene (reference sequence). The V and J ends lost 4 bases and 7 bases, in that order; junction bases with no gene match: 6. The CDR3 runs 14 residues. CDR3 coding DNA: TGTGCCAGCAGCGAGGGACAGGGGGCCAGAGAGCAGTACTTC. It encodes CASSEGQGAREQYF.

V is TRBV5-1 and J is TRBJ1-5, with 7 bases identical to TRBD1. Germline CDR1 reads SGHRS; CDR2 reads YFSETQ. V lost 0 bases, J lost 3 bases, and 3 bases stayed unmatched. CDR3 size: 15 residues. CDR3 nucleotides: TGCGCCAGCAGCTTGGCAGGGGGGATCAATCAGCCCCAGCATTTT. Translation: CASSLAGGINQPQHF.

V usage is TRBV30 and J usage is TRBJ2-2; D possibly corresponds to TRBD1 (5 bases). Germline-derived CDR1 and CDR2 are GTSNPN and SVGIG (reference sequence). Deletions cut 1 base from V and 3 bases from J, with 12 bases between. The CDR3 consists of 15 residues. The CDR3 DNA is TGTGCCTGGAGTGGGGGAACAGGTGACACCGGGGAGCTGTTTTTT. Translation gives CAWSGGTGDTGELFF.

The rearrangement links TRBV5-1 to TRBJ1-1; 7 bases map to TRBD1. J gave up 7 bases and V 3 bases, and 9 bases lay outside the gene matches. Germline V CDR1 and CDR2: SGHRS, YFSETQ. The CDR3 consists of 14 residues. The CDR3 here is CASSWGGTAIEAFF. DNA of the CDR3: TGCGCCAGCAGCTGGGGCGGGACAGCGATTGAAGCTTTCTTT.

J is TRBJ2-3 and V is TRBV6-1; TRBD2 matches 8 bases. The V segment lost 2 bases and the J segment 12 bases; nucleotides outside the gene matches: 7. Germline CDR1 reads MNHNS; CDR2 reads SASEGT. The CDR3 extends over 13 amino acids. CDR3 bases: TGTGCCAGCAGTGAACCCGGACTAGCTCATCAGTATTTT. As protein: CASSEPGLAHQYF.

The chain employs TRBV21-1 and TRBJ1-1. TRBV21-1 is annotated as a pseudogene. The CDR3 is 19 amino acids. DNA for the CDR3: TGTGCCAGCAGCAAAGGGTCCCGCCTAAAAGGGAGCTTGAACACTGAAGCTTTCTTT. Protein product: CASSKGSRLKGSLNTEAFF.